This T cell receptor (beta chain) appears in the sequencing data of a study of CD8+ T cells in alopecia areata. Study information: Oral tofacitinib, 5 to 10 mg twice daily, was given in an open-label trial. Tofacitinib administration persisted for 6 to 18 months, succeeded by 6 months off drug.

Documented treatment: oral pan-JAK inhibitor, 5-10 mg twice daily. Alopecia areata patients had lesional scalp punch biopsies and peripheral blood taken from them. RNA extraction and reverse transcription yielded cDNA as sequencing template. The repertoire was sequenced with immunoSEQ multiplex PCR; TCRdb's copy has only in-frame clones and lacks some. Of about 190,000 clones in the sample, around 56% were seen once. This clone came up a few times. Trimming removed 4 bases at V and 10 bases at J, with 18 bases between. The CDR3 has 14 amino acids. CDR1 and CDR2 (germline): SGHRS, YFSETQ. The rearrangement joins TRBV5-1 to TRBJ2-1; the D is unclear. This receptor was taken from a human donor with alopecia areata. Here the sequenced sample was CD4+ T cells sorted from blood, taken at week 4, from a patient treated with tofacitinib. The CDR3 DNA reads as TGCGCCAGCAGCGTCCTCCCTCTAGGGCAGGAGCAGTTCTTC. It specifies CASSVLPLGQEQFF. The full variable domain, rest sourced from reference TRBV5-1 and TRBJ2-1, is KAGVTQTPRYLIKTRGQQVTLSCSPISGHRSVSWYQQTPGQGLQFLFEYFSETQRNKGNFPGRFSGRQFSNSRSEMNVSTLELGDSALYLCASSVLPLGQEQFFGPGTRLTVL.